In its sample, the clone carrying this T cell receptor (beta chain) was seen a few times. Its specificity is unknown. The CDR3 totals 18 residues. Trimming removed 4 bases at V and 3 bases at J, with 23 bases between. Germline values: CDR1 SGHAT, CDR2 FQNNGV. The data are from a study of T-cell memory formation after mild COVID-19. TCRdb reprocessed the 5' RACE reads with MiXCR, giving one entry per CDR3 protein. The sample has more than 350,000 distinct CDR3 sequences, about 16% seen once; the top ten hold 20% to 25%. Notes on the study in general: CD4+ clones that contracted lay mainly in CM and EM; CD8+ ones lay in EMRA. Pre-infection memory harbored some responding clones, suggesting cross-reactive memory joined.

The chain combines TRBV11-2 with TRBJ2-3; no clear D. Source material: PBMCs or a T cell subset sorted from them (not recorded which). The receptor was isolated from a man aged 18-30 years who had mild COVID-19 (a few samples of this study predate the infection). Cell type and time point are not known. The CDR3 DNA is TGTGCCAGCAGCTCCCTTGAGAGGCTTCCACCCCCGACAGATACGCAGTATTTT. As protein: CASSSLERLPPPTDTQYF.